This T cell receptor (beta chain) appears in the sequencing data of a study of CD8 T cells in ankylosing spondylitis. Study results and limitations: CD8+ cells made up the disease-linked clones, which were relatively rare in peripheral blood. Past studies reported some motif variants in reactive arthritis synovial fluid and blood.

This clonotype was recorded at least ten times. What it recognizes is unknown. Germline V lookup: CDR1 SGDLS, CDR2 YYNGEE. V lost 0 bases, J lost 3 bases, and 6 bases stayed unmatched. This CDR3 region has 17 residues. TCRdb analysed the 5' RACE reads with MiXCR anew, one entry per CDR3 protein. The sample lists around 9,100 distinct CDR3 sequences, 6% occurring once. This TCR derives from a female donor with ankylosing spondylitis or in good health (not recorded which). The rearrangement joins TRBV9 to TRBJ2-3, with TRBD2 matching 11 bases. The source material was blood, either unsorted or a sorted T cell fraction (not recorded which). Here the CDR3 reads CASSVAGTSGRTDTQYF. The CDR3 nucleotides read TGTGCCAGCAGCGTAGCTGGAACTAGCGGGAGAACAGATACGCAGTATTTT.